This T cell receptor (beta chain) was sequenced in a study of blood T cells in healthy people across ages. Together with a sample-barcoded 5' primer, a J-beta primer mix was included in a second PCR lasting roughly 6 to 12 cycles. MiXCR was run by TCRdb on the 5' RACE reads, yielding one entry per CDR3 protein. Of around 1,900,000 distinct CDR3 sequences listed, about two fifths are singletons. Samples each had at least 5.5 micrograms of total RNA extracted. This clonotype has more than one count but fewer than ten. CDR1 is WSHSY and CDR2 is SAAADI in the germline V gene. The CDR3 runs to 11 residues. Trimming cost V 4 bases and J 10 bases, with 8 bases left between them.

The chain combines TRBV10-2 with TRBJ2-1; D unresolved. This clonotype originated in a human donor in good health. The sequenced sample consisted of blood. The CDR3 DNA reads TGCGCCAGCAGTGTAAGAGAGGAGCAGTTCTTC. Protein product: CASSVREEQFF.